Described below is a single T cell receptor beta chain sequence and its context. Antigen: not known. The data belong to a study of OX40 agonist ivuxolimab in advanced cancers. About the study: Patients received the agonistic anti-OX40 (CD134) antibody ivuxolimab. Enrollees could have had prior anti-PD-1, anti-PD-L1 or anti-CTLA-4 therapy, which 40% had received.

The study, taken as a whole, reports: Part of the nonresponder group also had normalized T-cell clonal expansion that was low.

This CDR3 region has 15 residues. Trimming left V 0 bases short and J 5 bases short, with 11 bases between. Germline V gene data show CDR1 as KGHSH and CDR2 as LQKENI. TCRdb's copy holds only in-frame clones and misses some; the assay was immunoSEQ multiplex PCR. Of about 34,000 clones listed, about four fifths were seen once; the top ten hold around 2.5%. This TCR was sampled from an adult with an advanced solid tumor such as melanoma, head and neck, liver or kidney cancer. The input for sequencing was CD4+ or CD8+ T cells sorted from blood, taken in a trial of the OX40 agonist ivuxolimab. The chain uses TRBV18 and TRBJ2-1; perhaps TRBD2 as D (5 bases). CDR3 protein: CASSPPVDGNNEQFF. Here the CDR3 DNA reads TGTGCCAGCTCACCACCGGTGGACGGGAACAATGAGCAGTTCTTC.